This record concerns one T cell receptor (beta chain) sequence. The antigen remains undetermined. Each subset's genomic DNA was split evenly across several immunoSEQ plates. Generated by immunoSEQ multiplex PCR, the TCRdb table keeps only in-frame clones and is missing some. Of about 690,000 clones listed, 90% are singletons. This entry comes from a study of shared clonotypes between healthy human individuals. Background on the study: Donors were a couple of women and a few men aged 18 to 49. CD8 memory received one plate per donor, CD8 naive two, CD4 memory three and CD4 naive three. The study's findings and limits: The sharing of about 5% of naive CD4 clonotypes was seen across a handful of donors.

The V segment lost 6 bases and the J segment 6 bases; nucleotides outside the gene matches: 8. Germline V gene lookup returns CDR1 LNHDA and CDR2 SQIVND (reference sequence). CDR3 length equals 15 residues. The sequencing sample was made of memory CD8+ T cells from PBMCs. Subset given: CD45RO+ cells pooled with CCR7-negative TemRA cells. This sequence was found in a man younger than 30 in good health. Some clones in this sample may be carry-over from other donors' samples. V usage is TRBV19 and J usage is TRBJ1-2, with 12 bases fitting TRBD1. The CDR3 spells CASSPLGTGGDGYTF. DNA of the CDR3: TGTGCCAGTAGCCCCCTCGGGACAGGGGGCGATGGCTACACCTTC. Variable domain in full (rest from reference TRBV19 and TRBJ1-2): DGGITQSPKYLFRKEGQNVTLSCEQNLNHDAMYWYRQDPGQGLRLIYYSQIVNDFQKGDIAEGYSVSREKKESFPLTVTSAQKNPTAFYLCASSPLGTGGDGYTFGSGTRLTVV.